The rows below give T cell receptor beta chains drawn from one sample of a study of siplizumab effects on memory and regulatory T cells. Data came from immunoSEQ multiplex PCR; TCRdb stores just in-frame clones and leaves some out. The sample holds tens of thousands of clones, 88% seen once. The sample taken for sequencing was Tregs sorted from blood. All receptors derive from a human donor in good health. CDR3s include the opening cysteine and the closing phenylalanine or tryptophan. A D gene is named only where the DNA matches it firmly. Clone size, where shown, is once, few, many, or a class for clones that have expanded.

DNA,CDR3,J,V,size,D
TGTGCCAGTAGTAGTCACAAAGGGCAGGGCCTTGAAGCTTTCTTT,CASSSHKGQGLEAFF,TRBJ1-1,TRBV19,NA,NA
TGCGCCAGCAGCCTAGCGGGGAACTATCAGCCCCAGCATTTT,CASSLAGNYQPQHF,TRBJ1-5,TRBV5-1,medium-sized,NA
TGCGCCAGCAGCCGCACATATCCAGGGGCTATTAATTCACCCCTCCACTTT,CASSRTYPGAINSPLHF,TRBJ1-6,TRBV5-1,NA,NA
TGTGCCAGCAGTTTATGGGGGACCGGCAATCAGCCCCAGCATTTT,CASSLWGTGNQPQHF,TRBJ1-5,TRBV27,NA,NA
TGCGCCAGCAGCTTAGGAGCGGTTTCGTACGAGCAGTACTTC,CASSLGAVSYEQYF,TRBJ2-7,TRBV5-1,once,NA
TGTGCTTATGGGAGCTCCTACAATGAGCAGTTCTTC,CAYGSSYNEQFF,TRBJ2-1,TRBV10-3,NA,NA
TGTGCCAGCAGCAAAGGGCACAGTACCTACGAGCAGTACTTC,CASSKGHSTYEQYF,TRBJ2-7,TRBV21-1,NA,NA
TGTGCCAGCAGCCCGACCGGGTCGGGAGCCGGGGAGCTGTTTTTT,CASSPTGSGAGELFF,TRBJ2-2,TRBV7-3,NA,NA
TGTGCCAGCAGCGAAACGGGGGGAGGCACCGGGGAGCTGTTTTTT,CASSETGGGTGELFF,TRBJ2-2,TRBV11-2,NA,TRBD2
TGTGCCAGCAACGGTTATGGCTACACCTTC,CASNGYGYTF,TRBJ1-2,TRBV6-5,NA,NA
TGTGCCAGCAGCTCGGGTCTGTATGGCTACACCTTC,CASSSGLYGYTF,TRBJ1-2,TRBV5-4,once,NA
TGTGCCAGCAGCCGAGACAGCTCCTATAATTCACCCCTCCACTTT,CASSRDSSYNSPLHF,TRBJ1-6,TRBV4-2,once,NA
TGCGCCAGCAGCTTGGTCGGGGGGTTGAACACTGAAGCTTTCTTT,CASSLVGGLNTEAFF,TRBJ1-1,TRBV5-1,NA,NA
TGCGCCAGCAGCTACCGGGACACCGTGTACGTCTTC,CASSYRDTVYVF,TRBJ2-1,TRBV4-1,NA,NA
TGTGCCAGCAGAGAGACAGCGTTACCCAATTCACCCCTCCACTTT,CASRETALPNSPLHF,TRBJ1-6,TRBV6-1,NA,NA
TGTGCCAGCAGCCGACAGGGGATGCCAGAGACCCAGTACTTC,CASSRQGMPETQYF,TRBJ2-5,TRBV14,once,TRBD1
TGTGCCAGCAGCAAACGGACGGCGAACACTGAAGCTTTCTTT,CASSKRTANTEAFF,TRBJ1-1,TRBV9,NA,NA
TGTGCCACCAGCAGGGGACAGGGCGGCTACACCTTC,CATSRGQGGYTF,TRBJ1-2,TRBV15,NA,TRBD1
TGTGCCATCAGTGAGTCGATTTCGTACGAGCAGTACTTC,CAISESISYEQYF,TRBJ2-7,TRBV10-3,NA,NA
TGTGCCAGCAGCAGGACAAATCTCTACGAGCAGTACTTC,CASSRTNLYEQYF,TRBJ2-7,TRBV6-5,NA,NA
TGCGCCAGCAGGGGGGACATAGGGCACTACAATGAGCAGTTCTTC,CASRGDIGHYNEQFF,TRBJ2-1,TRBV10-1,NA,NA
TGCGCCAGCAGCTTGTTGGGGAGGGCCTACGAGCAGTACTTC,CASSLLGRAYEQYF,TRBJ2-7,TRBV5-1,NA,TRBD2
TGTGCCAGCAGCTTTCAAGGGCTTCGGAGAGACTACACCTTC,CASSFQGLRRDYTF,TRBJ1-2,TRBV7-9,NA,NA
TGTGCCAGCAGCTTAAAATCAGCGAACCCCACAGATACGCAGTATTTT,CASSLKSANPTDTQYF,TRBJ2-3,TRBV7-3,NA,NA
TGTGCCAGCAGTACGACAGCCTATGGCTACACCTTC,CASSTTAYGYTF,TRBJ1-2,TRBV6-6,NA,NA
TGTGCCAGCAGCCAGGCAGCCAACTATGGCTACACCTTC,CASSQAANYGYTF,TRBJ1-2,TRBV5-5,NA,NA
TGTGCCAGCACCTCGGGTGACTCCTACGAGCAGTACTTC,CASTSGDSYEQYF,TRBJ2-7,TRBV7-3,NA,NA
TGTGCCAGCTCACCCCTCTCGACCGGGGCCCGCGGCAATGAGCAGTTCTTC,CASSPLSTGARGNEQFF,TRBJ2-1,TRBV18,NA,NA
TGTGCCAGCAGTGGCCCGACTAGCTACTACGAGCAGTACTTC,CASSGPTSYYEQYF,TRBJ2-7,TRBV25-1,NA,TRBD2
TGCGCCAGCAGCTTGTTACTAGCCGGGGCCGATACGCAGTATTTT,CASSLLLAGADTQYF,TRBJ2-3,TRBV5-1,NA,NA
TGCGCCAGCAGTTGGGACAGCCTGGATGCTTTCTTT,CASSWDSLDAFF,TRBJ1-1,TRBV5-1,NA,TRBD1
TGTGCCAGTAGTATTTCAGGCGGGACACGGTCTGGCTACACCTTC,CASSISGGTRSGYTF,TRBJ1-2,TRBV19,NA,NA
TGCGCCAGCAGCCAAACTTTTTCGGGACTAGCGTCCCGCTTGGTCGAGCAGTACTTC,CASSQTFSGLASRLVEQYF,TRBJ2-7,TRBV4-1,NA,TRBD2
TGTGCCAGCAGTGTTGCGAATTCACCCCTCCACTTT,CASSVANSPLHF,TRBJ1-6,TRBV25-1,NA,NA
TGTGCCATCAGTGAGTCAGGGACTAGCAGATTCACAGATACGCAGTATTTT,CAISESGTSRFTDTQYF,TRBJ2-3,TRBV10-3,NA,TRBD2
TGTGCCAGCAGATGGGGGACGGCCCAAGAGACCCAGTACTTC,CASRWGTAQETQYF,TRBJ2-5,TRBV6-1,NA,NA
TGTGCCACCAAACCCCCACAGGGTCTGGTGCAGCCCCAGCATTTT,CATKPPQGLVQPQHF,TRBJ1-5,TRBV28,NA,NA
TGCGCCAGCAGCTTGGCCGGAAGAGCACCCACAGATACGCAGTATTTT,CASSLAGRAPTDTQYF,TRBJ2-3,TRBV5-1,NA,NA
TGTGCCTGGACCCTAGGGCTCAGGACCCACGAGCAGTACTTC,CAWTLGLRTHEQYF,TRBJ2-7,TRBV30,NA,NA
TGTGCCAGCAGCGGAGATACGGTACCCAACTATGGCTACACCTTC,CASSGDTVPNYGYTF,TRBJ1-2,TRBV9,NA,NA
TGTGCCAGCAGCCGTACCCGGGAGGCAGATACGCAGTATTTT,CASSRTREADTQYF,TRBJ2-3,TRBV7-9,NA,TRBD2